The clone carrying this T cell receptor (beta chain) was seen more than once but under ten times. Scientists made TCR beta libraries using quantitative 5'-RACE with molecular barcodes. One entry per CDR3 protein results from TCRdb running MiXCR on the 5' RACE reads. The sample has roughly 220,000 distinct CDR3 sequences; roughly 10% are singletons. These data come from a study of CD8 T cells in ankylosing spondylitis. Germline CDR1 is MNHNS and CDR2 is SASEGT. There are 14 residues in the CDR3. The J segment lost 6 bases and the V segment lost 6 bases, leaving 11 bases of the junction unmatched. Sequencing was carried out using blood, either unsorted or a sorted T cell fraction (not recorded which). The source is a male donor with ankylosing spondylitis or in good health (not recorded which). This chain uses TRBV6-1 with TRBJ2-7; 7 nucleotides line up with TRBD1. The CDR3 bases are TGTGCCAGCAGGGGTGGGACAGTGGTCGGCGAGCAGTACTTC. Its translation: CASRGGTVVGEQYF.